What follows are 27 T cell receptor beta chains derived from one specimen sequenced in a study of long-term antiretroviral therapy in people with HIV. Researchers report immunoSEQ v3.0 was run at survey level. Repertoires were generated with immunoSEQ multiplex PCR, while TCRdb's copy carries only in-frame clones and drops some. The data contain fewer than 40,000 clones, more than 80% of them singletons. The material sequenced was unsorted PBMCs, taken 3.1 years after starting antiretroviral therapy. Source of these receptors: a woman aged 50 to 60 with HIV.

The chain links TRBV7-9 to TRBJ2-2; TRBD1 is a possible D gene (5 bases). CDR1 SEHNR and CDR2 FQNEAQ come from the germline V gene (reference sequence). V gave up 2 bases and J gave up 0 bases, with 13 bases separating them. The CDR3 sequence is 17 residues long. The CDR3 sequence is CASSLTTDSSNTGELFF. The CDR3 bases are TGTGCCAGCAGCTTAACCACCGACAGTTCGAACACCGGGGAGCTGTTTTTT.

This rearrangement joins TRBV6-1 to TRBJ2-7; perhaps TRBD2 as D (6 bases). In germline, CDR1 is MNHNS, CDR2 SASEGT. The CDR3 contains 15 residues. With 1 base removed from V and 2 bases from J, the gap between germline ends came to 12 bases. The CDR3 region has the DNA TGTGCCAGCAGTGAAGAAATGGGGGGAACCTACGAGCAGTACTTC. This sequence encodes CASSEEMGGTYEQYF.

This rearrangement joins TRBV7-2 to TRBJ1-1, with TRBD1 identical over 9 bases. Germline values: CDR1 SGHTA, CDR2 FQGNSA. V was pared by 2 bases and J by 5 bases, with 9 bases of the junction left unmatched. This CDR3 is built from 16 residues. The DNA for the CDR3 is TGTGCCAGCAGCTTAATCACCGGGACAGGGAGTACTGAAGCTTTCTTT. The encoded protein is CASSLITGTGSTEAFF.

The chain has TRBV28 and TRBJ1-6; 7 bases are shared with TRBD1. There are 12 residues in the CDR3. The germline V gene encodes CDR1 MDHEN and CDR2 SYDVKM. Trimming at V came to 8 bases and at J to 9 bases, leaving 4 bases not matched to a gene. The CDR3, as DNA: TGTGCCAGCCGACAGGGTTCTTCACCCCTCCACTTT. This codes for CASRQGSSPLHF.

The chain has TRBV25-1 and TRBJ1-4; TRBD1 matches 8 bases. Germline-derived CDR1 and CDR2 are MGHDK and SYGVNS. The CDR3 has 14 residues. J lost 11 bases, V lost 4 bases, and 9 bases had no gene match. The CDR3, as DNA: TGTGCCAGCAGTGTTGGACAGGGTAGCACCAAACTGTTTTTT. Its translation: CASSVGQGSTKLFF.

The CDR3 loop reads CASSSTSSRGGYEQYF. Written as DNA, the CDR3 is TGTGCCAGCTCATCAACCTCCTCCAGGGGGGGCTACGAGCAGTACTTC. This sequence joins TRBV18 and TRBJ2-7; TRBD1 or TRBD2 may be the D gene (7 bases each). Trimming shortened V by 5 bases and J by 3 bases, and 20 bases separated the two germline ends. CDR3 length: 16 residues. CDR1 is KGHSH, CDR2 LQKENI, per germline.

The chain joins TRBV7-9 to TRBJ2-7; D is uncertain. The germline CDR1 and CDR2 sequences are SEHNR and FQNEAQ (reference sequence). V lost 1 base and J 7 bases, leaving 11 bases between the germline ends. The CDR3 is 13 amino acids. This CDR3 reads CASSLEVAGEQYF. In DNA, the CDR3 is TGTGCCAGCAGCTTAGAAGTAGCTGGGGAGCAGTACTTC.

The V and J genes are TRBV5-1 and TRBJ2-7; weak D call: TRBD2 (6 bases). The V gene's germline CDR1 is SGHRS and CDR2 YFSETQ. Trimming removed 1 base at V and 4 bases at J, with 15 bases between. The CDR3 is made up of 15 amino acids. The CDR3 DNA follows: TGCGCCAGCAGCTTGACTGGGCAGGCGGGGTACGAGCAGTACTTC. Translating it yields CASSLTGQAGYEQYF.

This clone showed up just once. The J gene is TRBJ2-2, the V gene TRBV7-9; perhaps TRBD1 as D (6 bases). The CDR3 consists of 18 residues. Between the trimmed V and J ends, which lost 5 bases and 0 bases, there was a span of 19 bases. The germline CDR1 and CDR2 sequences are SEHNR and FQNEAQ (reference sequence). The CDR3 nucleotides are TGTGCCAGCAGCCGACAATCGGGACAAAACTCGAACACCGGGGAGCTGTTTTTT. Translating gives CASSRQSGQNSNTGELFF. Full variable domain (remainder filled in from reference TRBV7-9 and TRBJ2-2): DTGVSQNPRHKITKRGQNVTFRCDPISEHNRLYWYRQTLGQGPEFLTYFQNEAQLEKSRLLSDRFSAERPKGSFSTLEIQRTEQGDSAMYLCASSRQSGQNSNTGELFFGEGSRLTVL.

The chain couples TRBV9 to TRBJ2-3; 7 bases fit TRBD2. With V trimmed by 4 bases and J by 4 bases, 6 bases remained unmatched. This CDR3 has 14 amino acids. Germline V gene data show CDR1 as SGDLS and CDR2 as YYNGEE. CDR3 in DNA: TGTGCCAGCAGCCCGGGGGGAGGGCCAGATACGCAGTATTTT. Its translation: CASSPGGGPDTQYF.

The chain is built from TRBV6-6 and TRBJ1-6; D gene unclear. The CDR3 runs to 11 residues. Germline CDR1 and CDR2: MNHNY and SVGAGI (reference sequence). The germline V and J ends were trimmed by 2 bases and 15 bases, with 8 bases remaining between them. The CDR3 nucleotides are TGTGCCAGCAGTTACACAGCGGTCCTCCACTTT. This gives the protein CASSYTAVLHF.

This sequence joins TRBV19 and TRBJ1-3, with D perhaps TRBD1 (6 bases). Germline V gene lookup returns CDR1 LNHDA and CDR2 SQIVND (reference sequence). The CDR3 is made up of 16 amino acids. V lost 6 bases to trimming and J lost 0 bases, with 15 bases between them. CDR3 sequence reads: CASRARAGASGNTIYF. The DNA of the CDR3 is TGTGCCAGTAGGGCCCGCGCAGGGGCCTCTGGAAACACCATATATTTT.

The chain combines TRBV19 with TRBJ2-5; 8 positions agree with TRBD2. CDR1 LNHDA and CDR2 SQIVND come from the germline V gene (reference sequence). CDR3 size: 15 residues. The trim removed 5 bases at V and 1 base at J, leaving 6 bases unmatched. The CDR3, as DNA: TGTGCCAGTAGTCTCCCCGGACTAGCCCAAGAGACCCAGTACTTC. This gives the protein CASSLPGLAQETQYF.

The V gene is TRBV10-1, the J gene TRBJ2-1, with D unresolved. Germline loops: CDR1 WNHNN, CDR2 SYGVQD (reference sequence). V lost 4 bases to trimming and J lost 2 bases, with 0 bases between them. The CDR3 contains 11 residues. CDR3 sequence (DNA): TGCGCCAGCAGTGCCTACAATGAGCAGTTCTTC. It is translated as CASSAYNEQFF.

This clone was seen once. CDR3 nucleotides: TGCGCCAGCAGCTGGGACTGGAACACCGGGGAGCTGTTTTTT. Translating gives CASSWDWNTGELFF. The V gene is TRBV5-1, the J gene TRBJ2-2; perhaps TRBD2 as D (6 bases). Trimming removed 3 bases from V and 1 base from J, with 7 bases in between. Looked up from germline, CDR1 is SGHRS and CDR2 is YFSETQ. The CDR3 extends over 14 amino acids.

The chain recombines TRBV7-2 with TRBJ2-3; TRBD2 agrees at 10 bases. The CDR3 contains 19 residues. CDR1 and CDR2 from the germline V gene are SGHTA and FQGNSA. Trimming cost V 5 bases and J 3 bases; bases outside gene matches: 17. The CDR3 DNA follows: TGTGCCAGCAGCAAAGGGGGGCTAGCGGGGGACTTGGGAACAGATACGCAGTATTTT. This gives the protein CASSKGGLAGDLGTDTQYF.

The rearrangement joins TRBV19 to TRBJ2-1; 12 bases line up with TRBD2. V shed 10 bases and J 4 bases; nucleotides not matched to a gene: 8. The length of the CDR3 is 15 residues. Germline assignment: CDR1 LNHDA and CDR2 SQIVND (reference sequence). CDR3 region: CATYPGTSGYNEQFF. In nucleotides, the CDR3 is TGTGCCACCTATCCCGGGACTAGCGGGTACAATGAGCAGTTCTTC. Supplemented by reference TRBV19 and TRBJ2-1, the full variable domain reads DGGITQSPKYLFRKEGQNVTLSCEQNLNHDAMYWYRQDPGQGLRLIYYSQIVNDFQKGDIAEGYSVSREKKESFPLTVTSAQKNPTAFYLCATYPGTSGYNEQFFGPGTRLTVL.

The chain employs TRBV27 and TRBJ2-3; 7 nucleotides line up with TRBD1. This CDR3 comprises 17 residues. With 4 bases clipped from V and 6 bases from J, the junction kept 16 bases outside the gene matches. Germline CDR1 is MNHEY and CDR2 is SMNVEV (reference sequence). The CDR3, as DNA: TGTGCCAGCAGTTGGGCCACCCCCTTAGGCAGGGGGGATACGCAGTATTTT. Protein product: CASSWATPLGRGDTQYF.

The chain employs TRBV6-1 and TRBJ2-7; the D call may be TRBD1 or TRBD2 (6 bases each). Trimming left V 2 bases short and J 3 bases short, with 17 bases between. From germline, CDR1 is MNHNS and CDR2 SASEGT. The CDR3 is 16 residues long. The CDR3 region has the DNA TGTGCCAGCAGTGAACAGGGGCCCGGGGGCTTCTACGAGCAGTACTTC. Protein sequence: CASSEQGPGGFYEQYF.

The chain links TRBV5-1 to TRBJ1-3; D perhaps matches TRBD1 (5 bases). Germline CDR1 and CDR2: SGHRS and YFSETQ. V dropped 0 bases and J dropped 3 bases, with 13 bases sitting between them. The CDR3 is 16 residues long. CDR3 nucleotide sequence: TGCGCCAGCAGCTTGGCTCCTACAGGATTTGGAAACACCATATATTTT. Translation gives CASSLAPTGFGNTIYF.

The chain combines TRBV2 with TRBJ2-2, with 11 bases identical to TRBD2. Germline assignment: CDR1 SNHLY and CDR2 FYNNEI. The V gene end was trimmed by 7 bases and the J gene end by 6 bases; junction bases not matched to a gene: 7. This CDR3 spans 15 amino acids. The CDR3 loop reads CASNMGLAVSGELFF. As DNA, the CDR3 is TGTGCCAGCAACATGGGACTAGCGGTGTCCGGGGAGCTGTTTTTT.

The V call is TRBV5-4, the J call TRBJ2-7; D may be TRBD1 or TRBD2 (5 bases each). V lost 3 bases to trimming and J lost 7 bases, with 20 bases between them. The CDR3 sequence is 15 residues long. Looked up from germline, CDR1 is SGHNT and CDR2 is YYREEE (reference sequence). This chain's CDR3 is CASSSQGYLEGEQYF. The CDR3 DNA follows: TGTGCCAGCAGCTCACAAGGATACCTTGAGGGGGAGCAGTACTTC.

This clone was observed once. The rearrangement uses TRBV27 and TRBJ2-5; TRBD2 matches 12 bases. The germline V gene has CDR1 MNHEY and CDR2 SMNVEV (reference sequence). Trimming removed 3 bases from V and 1 base from J; junction bases left unmatched: 9. The CDR3 consists of 18 residues. CDR3 in DNA: TGTGCCAGCAGTTTCGTTCTAGCGGGGGGGCCTTCCCAAGAGACCCAGTACTTC. Its protein is CASSFVLAGGPSQETQYF.

The chain couples TRBV4-3 to TRBJ2-2, with TRBD2 identical over 7 bases. The germline CDR1 and CDR2 sequences are LGHNA and YSLEER. Trimming at V came to 3 bases and at J to 5 bases, leaving 6 bases not matched to a gene. The CDR3 consists of 15 residues. The CDR3 nucleotides are TGCGCCAGCAGCCACGGCACCGGGGGGACCGGGGAGCTGTTTTTT. Its protein is CASSHGTGGTGELFF.

This chain uses TRBV2 with TRBJ2-5, with D perhaps matching TRBD1 (6 bases). The CDR3 has 13 residues. Looked up from germline, CDR1 is SNHLY and CDR2 is FYNNEI. Trimming shortened V by 4 bases and J by 5 bases, and 11 bases separated the two germline ends. The DNA of the CDR3 is TGTGCCAGCAGTGCCAGGACAGCGGAGACCCAGTACTTC. Its translation is CASSARTAETQYF. The full variable domain, rest sourced from reference TRBV2 and TRBJ2-5, is EPEVTQTPSHQVTQMGQEVILRCVPISNHLYFYWYRQILGQKVEFLVSFYNNEISEKSEIFDDQFSVERPDGSNFTLKIRSTKLEDSAMYFCASSARTAETQYFGPGTRLLVL.

About this clone: The sample has other DNA sequences that encode this CDR3 too. The chain combines TRBV5-1 with TRBJ1-4; weak D call: TRBD1 (6 bases). V lost 4 bases, J lost 0 bases, and 10 bases lay in between. The CDR3 loop spans 15 amino acids. Germline CDR1 reads SGHRS; CDR2 reads YFSETQ. CDR3 residues: CASSPWTATNEKLFF. In DNA, the CDR3 is TGCGCCAGCAGCCCGTGGACAGCAACTAATGAAAAACTGTTTTTT.

The genes are TRBV5-1 and TRBJ1-1; perhaps TRBD1 as D (5 bases). V was pared by 0 bases and J by 0 bases, with 12 bases between. CDR3 length equals 16 residues. CDR1 SGHRS and CDR2 YFSETQ come from the germline V gene. CDR3 sequence reads: CASSLEGLGVNTEAFF. CDR3 coding DNA: TGCGCCAGCAGCTTGGAGGGGCTTGGGGTGAACACTGAAGCTTTCTTT.